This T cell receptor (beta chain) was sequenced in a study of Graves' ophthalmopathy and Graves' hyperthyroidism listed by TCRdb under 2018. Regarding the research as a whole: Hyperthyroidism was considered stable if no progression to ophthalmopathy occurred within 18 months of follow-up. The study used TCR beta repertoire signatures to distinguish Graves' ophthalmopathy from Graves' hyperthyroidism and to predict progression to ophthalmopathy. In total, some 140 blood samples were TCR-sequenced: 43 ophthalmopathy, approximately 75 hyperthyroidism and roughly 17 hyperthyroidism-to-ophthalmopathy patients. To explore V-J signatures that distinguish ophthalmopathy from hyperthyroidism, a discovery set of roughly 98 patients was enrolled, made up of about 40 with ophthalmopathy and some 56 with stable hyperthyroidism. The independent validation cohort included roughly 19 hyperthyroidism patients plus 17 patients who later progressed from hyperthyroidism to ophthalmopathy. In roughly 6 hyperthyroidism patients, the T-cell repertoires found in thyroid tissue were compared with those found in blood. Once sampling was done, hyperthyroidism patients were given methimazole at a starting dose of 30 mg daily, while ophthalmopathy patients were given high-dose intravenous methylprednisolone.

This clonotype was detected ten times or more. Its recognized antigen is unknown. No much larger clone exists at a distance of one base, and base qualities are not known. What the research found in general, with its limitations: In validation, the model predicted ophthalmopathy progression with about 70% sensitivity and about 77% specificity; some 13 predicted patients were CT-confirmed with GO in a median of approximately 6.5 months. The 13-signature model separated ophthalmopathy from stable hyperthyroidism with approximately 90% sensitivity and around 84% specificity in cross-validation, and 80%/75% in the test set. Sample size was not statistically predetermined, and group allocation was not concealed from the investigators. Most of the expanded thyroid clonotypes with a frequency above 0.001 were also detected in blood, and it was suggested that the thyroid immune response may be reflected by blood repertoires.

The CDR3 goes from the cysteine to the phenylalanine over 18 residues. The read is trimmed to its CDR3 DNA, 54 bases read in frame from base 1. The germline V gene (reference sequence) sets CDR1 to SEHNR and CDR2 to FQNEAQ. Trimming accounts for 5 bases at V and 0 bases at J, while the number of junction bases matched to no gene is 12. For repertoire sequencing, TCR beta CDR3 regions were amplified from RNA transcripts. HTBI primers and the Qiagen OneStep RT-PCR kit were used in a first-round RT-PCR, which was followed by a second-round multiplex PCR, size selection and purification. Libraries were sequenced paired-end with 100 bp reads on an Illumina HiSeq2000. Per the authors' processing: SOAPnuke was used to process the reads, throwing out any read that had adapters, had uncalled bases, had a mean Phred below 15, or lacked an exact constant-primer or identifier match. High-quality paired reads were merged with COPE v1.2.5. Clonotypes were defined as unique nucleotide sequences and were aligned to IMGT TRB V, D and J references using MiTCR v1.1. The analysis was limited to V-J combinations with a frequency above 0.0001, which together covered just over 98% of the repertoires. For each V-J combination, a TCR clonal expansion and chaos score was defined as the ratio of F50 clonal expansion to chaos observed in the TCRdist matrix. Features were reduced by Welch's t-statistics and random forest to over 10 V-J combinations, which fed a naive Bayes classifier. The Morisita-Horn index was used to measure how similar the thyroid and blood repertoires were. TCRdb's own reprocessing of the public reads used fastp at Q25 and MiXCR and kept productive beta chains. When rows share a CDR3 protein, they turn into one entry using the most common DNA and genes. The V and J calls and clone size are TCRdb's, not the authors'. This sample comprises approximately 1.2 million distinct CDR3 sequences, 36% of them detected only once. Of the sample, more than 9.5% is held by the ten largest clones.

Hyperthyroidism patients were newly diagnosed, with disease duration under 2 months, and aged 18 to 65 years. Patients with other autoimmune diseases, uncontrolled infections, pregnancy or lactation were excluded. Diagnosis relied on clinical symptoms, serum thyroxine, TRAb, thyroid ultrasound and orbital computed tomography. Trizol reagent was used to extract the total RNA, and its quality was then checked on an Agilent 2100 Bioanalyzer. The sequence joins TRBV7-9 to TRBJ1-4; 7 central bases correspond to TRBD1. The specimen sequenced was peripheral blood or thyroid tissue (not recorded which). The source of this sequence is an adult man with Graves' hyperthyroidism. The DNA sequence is TGTGCCAGCAGCATAGACAGGGACCCAACTTCAACTAATGAAAAACTGTTTTTT. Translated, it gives CASSIDRDPTSTNEKLFF.